This TCR beta chain was obtained from a study of identifying expanded T cells in peripheral blood. Study-level results: Over two and four weeks, about 15 and 19 clones changed, versus approximately 1.1 between replicates.

Produced via immunoSEQ multiplex PCR; TCRdb's table is partial and in-frame only. Seen here are 75,000 to 95,000 clones, 75% to 90% observed once, and the top ten hold roughly 2.8%. A single count supports this clone. Antigen: not known. V shed 0 bases and J shed 5 bases, with 13 bases lying between them. Germline lookup yields CDR1 SEHNR and CDR2 FQNEAQ (reference sequence). The CDR3 sequence is 15 residues long. This clonotype was obtained from a person aged 18 to 70 in good health. Specimen: blood. The chain recombines TRBV7-9 with TRBJ1-2; D gene uncertain. CDR3 protein: CASSLAGVRGYGYTF. The CDR3 nucleotides read TGTGCCAGCAGCTTAGCGGGAGTGCGGGGTTATGGCTACACCTTC.